This entry concerns a single T cell receptor (beta chain). The V and J ends lost 2 bases and 3 bases, in that order; junction bases with no gene match: 3. The CDR3 has 15 amino acids. Germline assignment: CDR1 SNHLY and CDR2 FYNNEI. Methods used by the authors: For nucleated cells, counts were estimated from reference gene primer amplification. Measured with immunoSEQ multiplex PCR; TCRdb has only the in-frame clones, and not every one. V and J calls plus clone size are reproduced from that table; the DNA served to infer D and trimming. The table records 95,000 to 150,000 clones, approximately 85% of them present only once. This sample is part of a study of blood T cell repertoires in COVID-19. As for the study in general: From the United States, Italy and Spain came samples of acute and convalescent COVID-19. PBMCs, B-cell-depleted T cells, or T cells provided the cDNA or gDNA that made up the material.

The chain employs TRBV2 and TRBJ2-7; 11 bases are a match to TRBD2. Sequences were obtained from peripheral blood. This TCR was sampled from a man older than 75 with acute or convalescent COVID-19. CDR3 amino acids: CASSETSGGRYEQYF. CDR3 nucleotides: TGTGCCAGCAGTGAAACTAGCGGGGGACGCTACGAGCAGTACTTC.